Listed here are 10 T cell receptor beta chains from one sample, sequenced in a study of CD8 T cells in Susac syndrome. The authors reverse transcribed roughly 0.5 to 1 ug RNA with random hexamers. TCRdb fed the immunoSEQ multiplex PCR reads into MiXCR, producing one record per CDR3 protein. The sample includes about 160,000 distinct CDR3 sequences, 92% seen only once; the top ten take approximately 0.082%. Sequenced material: CD4+ T cells from PBMCs. The receptors derive from a human donor in good health.

This rearrangement joins TRBV6-4 to TRBJ1-2; a possible D gene is TRBD1 (5 bases). The CDR3 is 13 amino acids. Germline lookup yields CDR1 MRHNA and CDR2 SNTAGT. Trimming removed 5 bases at V and 5 bases at J, with 12 bases between. CDR3 coding DNA: TGTGCCAGCAGTATGGGAAGGGGTTATGGCTACACCTTC. Translating gives CASSMGRGYGYTF.

This chain uses TRBV2 with TRBJ2-7; D call uncertain. Trimming removed 7 bases from V and 4 bases from J, with 11 bases in between. Germline V lookup: CDR1 SNHLY, CDR2 FYNNEI. This CDR3 has 12 residues. This CDR3 is CASTQLGYEQYF. In DNA, the CDR3 is TGTGCCAGCACCCAGTTGGGGTACGAGCAGTACTTC.

This clonotype was counted a few times. The chain employs TRBV19 and TRBJ1-1; 7 nucleotides line up with TRBD1. The CDR3 covers 13 residues. From germline, CDR1 is LNHDA and CDR2 SQIVND (reference sequence). V was clipped by 4 bases and J by 5 bases; unmatched bases: 4. As DNA, the CDR3 is TGTGCCAGTAGTAGACAGGGCGGGACTGAAGCTTTCTTT. It yields the protein CASSRQGGTEAFF.

This chain uses TRBV20-1 with TRBJ1-1, with D unclear. Germline V lookup: CDR1 DFQATT, CDR2 SNEGSKA (reference sequence). V gave up 1 base and J gave up 4 bases, with 7 bases separating them. The CDR3 is 12 residues long. CDR3 in amino acids: CSARGGPTEAFF. In DNA, the CDR3 is TGCAGTGCTAGAGGGGGTCCCACTGAAGCTTTCTTT.

This sequence joins TRBV28 and TRBJ1-2; D is unclear. The germline gives CDR1 MDHEN, CDR2 SYDVKM. The CDR3 spans 12 residues. V lost 7 bases and J lost 3, with 9 bases in between. The CDR3 DNA follows: TGTGCCAGCATTCGTGGGGACTATGGCTACACCTTC. Its protein is CASIRGDYGYTF.

V usage is TRBV6-5 and J usage is TRBJ1-2, with TRBD1 as a possible D gene (5 bases). Germline values: CDR1 MNHEY, CDR2 SVGAGI. V shed 6 bases and J shed 8 bases, with 16 bases lying between them. This CDR3 spans 13 amino acids. The CDR3 DNA reads TGTGCCAGCAGCTATGGGGGAACGGGGGGCTACACCTTC. This codes for CASSYGGTGGYTF.

V gene TRBV30 combines with J gene TRBJ1-1; 7 nucleotides agree with TRBD1. Germline V gene lookup returns CDR1 GTSNPN and CDR2 SVGIG (reference sequence). CDR3 size: 13 residues. After removal of 3 bases from V and 4 bases from J, the junction contained 5 bases not matched to a gene. In DNA form, the CDR3 reads TGTGCCTGGAGACGACAGGGCGGCACTGAAGCTTTCTTT. Translated: CAWRRQGGTEAFF.

The V call is TRBV7-2, the J call TRBJ2-2; either TRBD1 or TRBD2 may fit D (5 bases each). There are 15 residues in the CDR3. Germline V gene data show CDR1 as SGHTA and CDR2 as FQGNSA. V dropped 4 bases and J dropped 7 bases, with 16 bases sitting between them. The CDR3 DNA sequence: TGTGCCAGCAGCTCCCGGGGCCCGGAGGTCGGGGAGCTGTTTTTT. Translating it yields CASSSRGPEVGELFF. The full variable domain, with the rest looked up from reference TRBV7-2 and TRBJ2-2, is GAGVSQSPSNKVTEKGKDVELRCDPISGHTALYWYRQSLGQGLEFLIYFQGNSAPDKSGLPSDRFSAERTGGSVSTLTIQRTQQEDSAVYLCASSSRGPEVGELFFGEGSRLTVL.

The chain is built from TRBV18 and TRBJ1-2; weak D call: TRBD1 (5 bases). CDR1 and CDR2 (germline): KGHSH, LQKENI. The CDR3 extends over 13 amino acids. Trimming took 6 bases from V and 4 from J, leaving 12 bases between them. This CDR3 reads CASSGDGSYGYTF. The CDR3 nucleotides read TGTGCCAGCTCGGGGGACGGGTCCTATGGCTACACCTTC.

The V call is TRBV18, the J call TRBJ1-1, with 10 bases aligning to TRBD1. CDR1 and CDR2 (germline): KGHSH, LQKENI. This CDR3 comprises 14 residues. With V trimmed by 8 bases and J by 4 bases, 7 bases remained unmatched. The CDR3, as DNA: TGTGCCAGCACCCGACAGGGGGCTGGCACTGAAGCTTTCTTT. Its protein is CASTRQGAGTEAFF.